The 14 T cell receptor beta chains below were found in one sample sequenced in a study of response to subunit inactivated influenza vaccine. TCRdb processed the RT-PCR reads anew with MiXCR; each CDR3 protein has one entry. Among 800,000 or so distinct CDR3 sequences listed, approximately 21% were seen once. The sample here was PBMCs from blood, taken roughly 5 days after vaccination. The receptors were sampled from a man aged 50 to 60 who received an inactivated influenza vaccine.

The rearrangement uses TRBV5-1 and TRBJ2-7; tentatively, D is TRBD1 (7 bases). The length of the CDR3 is 15 residues. Germline values: CDR1 SGHRS, CDR2 YFSETQ. V was pared by 0 bases and J by 5 bases, with 15 bases between. The CDR3 DNA is TGCGCCAGCAGCTTGGGGCAGGGGGGCTTGGACGAGCAGTACTTC. This sequence encodes CASSLGQGGLDEQYF.

The chain couples TRBV10-3 to TRBJ1-4; no clear D gene. Trimming stripped 4 bases from V and 8 bases from J, with 17 bases between. This CDR3 comprises 15 residues. Germline-derived CDR1 and CDR2 are ENHRY and SYGVKD. Here the CDR3 reads CAISGQFSVTEKLFF. CDR3 coding DNA: TGTGCCATCAGTGGGCAATTTTCGGTCACGGAAAAACTGTTTTTT.

This clonotype has more than one count but fewer than ten. The J gene is TRBJ2-7, the V gene TRBV7-9, with 9 nucleotides matching TRBD1. The trim removed 3 bases at V and 1 base at J, leaving 10 bases unmatched. CDR1 and CDR2 (germline): SEHNR, FQNEAQ (reference sequence). The CDR3 runs 17 residues. The CDR3 spells CASSFLGQGTLSYEQYF. The CDR3 coding sequence is TGTGCCAGCAGCTTCCTGGGACAGGGCACGCTATCCTACGAGCAGTACTTC.

The gene calls are TRBV15 and TRBJ2-1; 7 bases match TRBD1. This CDR3 contains 15 residues. Germline CDR1 and CDR2: LNHNV and YYDKDF (reference sequence). Trimming removed 3 bases from V and 4 bases from J; junction bases left unmatched: 6. CDR3 coding DNA: TGTGCCACCAGCAGGGGGACAGACAATTACAATGAGCAGTTCTTC. Its translation is CATSRGTDNYNEQFF. Based on the CDR3 plus reference TRBV15 and TRBJ2-1, the full variable domain is DAMVIQNPRYQVTQFGKPVTLSCSQTLNHNVMYWYQQKSSQAPKLLFHYYDKDFNNEADTPDNFQSRRPNTSFCFLDIRSPGLGDTAMYLCATSRGTDNYNEQFFGPGTRLTVL.

A few counts support this clonotype. The genes are TRBV5-4 and TRBJ2-3, with 9 bases lining up with TRBD2. Germline V gene data show CDR1 as SGHNT and CDR2 as YYREEE (reference sequence). The V gene end was trimmed by 1 base and the J gene end by 6 bases; junction bases not matched to a gene: 12. CDR3 length: 17 residues. The CDR3 loop reads CASSLRRGGGALDTQYF. CDR3 in DNA: TGTGCCAGCAGCTTGCGTCGCGGCGGGGGGGCCCTTGATACGCAGTATTTT.

This clonotype was counted only a few times. The chain uses TRBV7-2 and TRBJ1-4; a possible D gene is TRBD1 (6 bases). The CDR3 is 15 residues long. Germline V gene data show CDR1 as SGHTA and CDR2 as FQGNSA. V lost 5 bases and J lost 6, with 16 bases in between. CDR3 region: CASSDTGSGHEKLFF. DNA of the CDR3: TGTGCCAGCAGCGACACAGGGAGCGGCCATGAAAAACTGTTTTTT.

The genes are TRBV19 and TRBJ2-5, with D possibly TRBD2 on 6 matching bases. The CDR3 covers 15 residues. V was shortened by 7 bases and J by 5 bases, with 20 bases between the two germline ends. Per the germline V gene, CDR1 is LNHDA and CDR2 is SQIVND (reference sequence). In DNA form, the CDR3 reads TGTGCCAGTACCAAACTAGCAGGAGCGGATGAGACCCAGTACTTC. As protein: CASTKLAGADETQYF.

V gene TRBV6-5 combines with J gene TRBJ2-3; D possibly corresponds to TRBD2 (5 bases). CDR3 length: 16 amino acids. The V gene lost 2 bases and the J gene lost 0 bases, with 12 bases spanning the gap. The germline V gene has CDR1 MNHEY and CDR2 SVGAGI. Written as DNA, the CDR3 is TGTGCCAGCAGTTACGGGCTAGCTGCTAGCACAGATACGCAGTATTTT. Translating it yields CASSYGLAASTDTQYF.

The V and J genes are TRBV6-5 and TRBJ2-1, with 11 bases that match TRBD2. CDR3 length: 19 amino acids. Germline-derived CDR1 and CDR2 are MNHEY and SVGAGI. V shed 0 bases and J 7 bases; nucleotides not matched to a gene: 14. The CDR3 reads CASSYSSTSGSSALNEQFF. The CDR3 nucleotides are TGTGCCAGCAGTTACTCGAGTACTAGCGGGAGCTCGGCATTAAATGAGCAGTTCTTC.

This clonotype was observed a few times. The chain employs TRBV28 and TRBJ2-3; weak D call: TRBD1 (6 bases). The germline gives CDR1 MDHEN, CDR2 SYDVKM. V dropped 2 bases and J dropped 1 base, with 16 bases sitting between them. The CDR3 runs 17 residues. In DNA, the CDR3 is TGTGCCAGCAGTTTACGCACAGGGATTGGAGGCACAGATACGCAGTATTTT. Translated: CASSLRTGIGGTDTQYF.

This clonotype was detected only a few times. The chain combines TRBV10-3 with TRBJ2-1; 9 nucleotides align to TRBD2. Germline loops: CDR1 ENHRY, CDR2 SYGVKD. The CDR3 is 16 amino acids. Unmatched junction bases numbered 8, after V lost 4 bases and J lost 4 bases. CDR3 sequence (DNA): TGTGCCATCAGTGGGGAGACTAGCGGCAATTACAATGAGCAGTTCTTC. This codes for CAISGETSGNYNEQFF.

J is TRBJ2-7 and V is TRBV6-2 or TRBV6-3, with D uncertain. Germline CDR1 MNHEY, CDR2 SVGEGT. This CDR3 spans 14 amino acids. V was shortened by 6 bases and J by 2 bases, with 14 bases between the two germline ends. The CDR3, as DNA: TGTGCCAGCAGCCGCCGTGGTGGCGCCTACGAGCAGTACTTC. Its translation is CASSRRGGAYEQYF.

The chain combines TRBV7-9 with TRBJ2-5; no definite D call. The CDR3 is 14 residues long. The germline V and J ends were trimmed by 0 bases and 3 bases, with 8 bases remaining between them. The germline CDR1 and CDR2 sequences are SEHNR and FQNEAQ (reference sequence). The CDR3 loop is CASSLAGNKETQYF. The CDR3 bases are TGTGCCAGCAGCTTAGCGGGCAACAAAGAGACCCAGTACTTC.

This clonotype has only a few counts. The CDR3 DNA sequence: TGTGCCAGCAGTTGGAGTAGCGGGGGAAGCTCCTACAATGAGCAGTTCTTC. It is translated as CASSWSSGGSSYNEQFF. This chain joins TRBV6-2 or TRBV6-3 and TRBJ2-1, with 9 bases identical to TRBD2. Per germline, CDR1 MNHEY and CDR2 SVGEGT. The CDR3 runs to 17 residues. J gave up 0 bases and V 4 bases, and 7 bases lay outside the gene matches.